The text below deals with one TCR beta chain. The data were taken from a study of blood T cell repertoires in COVID-19. Study summary: The United States, Italy and Spain provided the acute and convalescent COVID-19 samples. Sample material is recorded as cDNA or gDNA derived from T cells, B-cell-depleted T cells, or PBMCs.

In the authors' workflow: Counts of nucleated cells, estimated from reference gene primer amplification, were obtained. Profiling relied on immunoSEQ multiplex PCR, and the TCRdb table lists in-frame clones only, not all of them. The DNA gave D and trimming, while V, J and clone size come from that table. Of over 85,000 clones listed, nearly 90% were seen once; the top ten hold more than 4%. Germline CDR1 MNHEY, CDR2 SVGEGT. V lost 6 bases and J lost 7, with 12 bases in between. The CDR3 extends over 13 amino acids. The sequenced sample was peripheral blood. The clonotype originates from a human donor in a cohort sampled during active COVID-19. The chain uses TRBV6-2 or TRBV6-3 and TRBJ2-2, with D uncertain. The CDR3 reads CASSRAVVGELFF. The CDR3 coding sequence is TGTGCCAGCAGCCGAGCTGTGGTCGGGGAGCTGTTTTTT.